A selection of T cell receptor beta chains follows, all from one sample in a study of blood T cells in healthy people across ages. TCRdb ran MiXCR on the 5' RACE reads and lists one entry per CDR3 protein. The table shows around 990,000 distinct CDR3 sequences, with approximately 25% occurring only once. The same data also contributed to another study, on T cells of mothers and their children.

The sequenced sample consisted of blood. The receptor set was obtained from a girl aged 2 to 9 in good health. The CDR3 runs from the conserved cysteine through the conserved F or W. D genes are given only for firm matches. For some rows the clone size is stated as once, few or many, or as a class when expanded; others skip it.

j_call clone_size d_call v_call cdr3_aa cdr3_nt
TRBJ2-7 few . TRBV11-3 CASSSEGLPSAEQYF TGTGCCAGCAGCTCGGAGGGACTCCCCTCAGCCGAGCAGTACTTC
TRBJ1-1 few . TRBV3-1 CASSPRRANTEAFF TGTGCCAGCAGCCCTCGTCGGGCGAACACTGAAGCTTTCTTT
TRBJ2-7 . . TRBV7-2 CASSPGPYGMSEQYF TGTGCCAGCAGCCCAGGTCCCTACGGAATGAGCGAGCAGTACTTC
TRBJ2-3 few TRBD2 TRBV20-1 CSARWGLAGGGPHTDTQYF TGCAGTGCTAGATGGGGACTAGCGGGAGGGGGCCCCCACACAGATACGCAGTATTTT
TRBJ2-5 many . TRBV20-1 CSATRETQYF TGCAGTGCTACCAGGGAGACCCAGTACTTC
TRBJ1-1 . . TRBV7-9 CASSPFGGSTEAFF TGTGCCAGCAGCCCATTCGGGGGGAGCACTGAAGCTTTCTTT
TRBJ2-3 . . TRBV29-1 CSVVEGRRTDTQYF TGCAGCGTTGTGGAGGGGAGGAGAACAGATACGCAGTATTTT
TRBJ2-1 few . TRBV7-2 CASSLSTGPHEQFF TGTGCCAGCAGCTTAAGTACAGGGCCGCATGAGCAGTTCTTC
TRBJ2-4 few TRBD1 TRBV7-2 CASSFGTGSILAKNIQYF TGTGCCAGCAGCTTTGGGACAGGGTCGATACTAGCCAAAAACATTCAGTACTTC
TRBJ2-1 . TRBD2 TRBV19 CASSIGGGVEQFF TGTGCCAGTAGTATTGGTGGGGGGGTTGAGCAGTTCTTC
TRBJ2-5 . . TRBV6-5 CASHPQGQETQYF TGTGCCAGCCACCCTCAGGGACAAGAGACCCAGTACTTC
TRBJ1-2 . . TRBV12-3/TRBV12-4 CASSLGVQYGYTF TGTGCCAGCAGTTTAGGCGTACAGTATGGCTACACCTTC
TRBJ1-2 . . TRBV12-3/TRBV12-4 CAVLRQADYGYTF TGTGCCGTACTGAGGCAGGCTGACTATGGCTACACCTTC
TRBJ2-5 few TRBD1 TRBV20-1 CSAHTGVETQYF TGCAGTGCTCATACAGGGGTGGAGACCCAGTACTTC
TRBJ2-4 . . TRBV21-1 CASSYRQERKNIQYF TGTGCCAGCAGCTACCGACAGGAACGCAAAAACATTCAGTACTTC
TRBJ1-6 . . TRBV7-8 CASSLPAYFTGPKSSYNSPLHF TGTGCCAGCAGCTTACCAGCTTATTTCACAGGGCCCAAGAGCTCCTATAATTCACCCCTCCACTTT
TRBJ2-7 . . TRBV29-1 CSVGTDTYEQYF TGCAGCGTTGGGACTGACACCTACGAGCAGTACTTC
TRBJ2-1 few TRBD2 TRBV24-1 CATSRGRGDEQFF TGTGCCACCAGTCGCGGGAGGGGCGATGAGCAGTTCTTC
TRBJ1-1 . . TRBV4-2 CASSQAFRERNTEAFF TGTGCCAGCAGCCAAGCTTTCAGGGAGCGGAACACTGAAGCTTTCTTT
TRBJ1-1 . . TRBV29-1 CSVESWTEEAFF TGCAGCGTTGAATCCTGGACAGAGGAAGCTTTCTTT
TRBJ2-5 . . TRBV6-5 CASSYSMTALGETQYF TGTGCCAGCAGTTACTCTATGACCGCCTTGGGGGAGACCCAGTACTTC
TRBJ1-1 . . TRBV5-1 CASSLSSAMMSTEAFF TGCGCCAGCAGCTTGTCGTCGGCCATGATGAGCACTGAAGCTTTCTTT
TRBJ2-2 . . TRBV10-3 CAISESPSEEGGELFF TGTGCCATCAGTGAGTCCCCTAGTGAAGAGGGCGGGGAGCTGTTTTTT
TRBJ2-1 . . TRBV6-1 CASSVSRDHEQFF TGTGCCAGCAGTGTAAGCAGGGACCATGAGCAGTTCTTC
TRBJ2-1 . . TRBV7-2 CASSAPGTEQFF TGTGCCAGCAGCGCGCCGGGGACAGAGCAGTTCTTC
TRBJ2-2 . . TRBV27 CASSYRTNTGELFF TGTGCCAGCAGTTATAGGACCAACACCGGGGAGCTGTTTTTT
TRBJ1-1 few TRBD1 TRBV19 CASSMGRGRGTFF TGTGCCAGTAGTATGGGCAGGGGGCGCGGAACTTTCTTT
TRBJ2-5 few . TRBV7-2 CASSPPGKTQYF TGTGCCAGCAGCCCACCGGGAAAGACCCAGTACTTC
TRBJ1-1 . TRBD1 TRBV15 CATSMQGQINTEAFF TGTGCCACCAGCATGCAGGGACAGATTAACACTGAAGCTTTCTTT
TRBJ2-7 few . TRBV21-1 CASRRTDAGPF TGTGCCAGCAGGCGGACCGACGCGGGTCCCTTC
TRBJ2-3 . . TRBV6-1 CASSERAGTDTQYF TGTGCCAGCAGTGAAAGGGCAGGGACAGATACGCAGTATTTT
TRBJ2-7 many . TRBV29-1 CSVEGGGYEQYF TGCAGCGTTGAAGGGGGCGGCTACGAGCAGTACTTC
TRBJ2-7 . TRBD1 TRBV20-1 CSASGRTGRSYEQYF TGCAGTGCTAGCGGCAGGACAGGAAGGTCCTACGAGCAGTACTTC
TRBJ1-6 . TRBD1 TRBV14 CASSQGWTGGSPLHF TGTGCCAGCAGCCAAGGTTGGACAGGGGGTTCACCCCTCCACTTT
TRBJ2-4 few . TRBV6-5 CASSYRGDIQYF TGTGCCAGCAGTTACCGGGGAGACATTCAGTACTTC
TRBJ2-4 . TRBD1 TRBV11-2 CASSTTTGGIGIQYF TGTGCCAGCAGCACAACTACAGGGGGCATCGGCATTCAGTACTTC
TRBJ2-1 . . TRBV5-1 CASALWPSYNEQFF TGCGCCAGTGCCTTGTGGCCCTCCTACAATGAGCAGTTCTTC
TRBJ2-5 . TRBD1 TRBV6-1 CASSEYRGVEVTQYF TGTGCCAGCAGTGAGTACAGGGGGGTTGAGGTGACCCAGTACTTC
TRBJ2-5 few TRBD1 TRBV2 CASCGTGAIETQYF TGTGCCAGCTGCGGGACAGGGGCTATTGAGACCCAGTACTTC
TRBJ2-5 few . TRBV12-3/TRBV12-4 CASRLWGLETQYF TGTGCCAGCAGGCTGTGGGGATTAGAGACCCAGTACTTC
TRBJ2-5 . TRBD2 TRBV20-1 CSALGLAGASEETQYF TGCAGTGCTCTGGGACTAGCGGGAGCGTCAGAAGAGACCCAGTACTTC
TRBJ1-2 few . TRBV7-9 CASSLGSGHTF TGTGCCAGCAGCTTAGGAAGCGGCCACACCTTC
TRBJ1-3 . . TRBV9 CASNVGVHGGNTIYF TGTGCCAGCAACGTAGGGGTGCACGGTGGAAACACCATATATTTT
TRBJ2-7 many . TRBV11-2 CASSWGLTYEQYF TGTGCCAGCAGTTGGGGACTTACCTACGAGCAGTACTTC
TRBJ2-1 once . TRBV20-1 CSAKRGYSSYNEQFF TGCAGTGCAAAGAGAGGCTACTCCTCCTACAATGAGCAGTTCTTC
TRBJ2-7 . . TRBV20-1 CSARDLLGQGYEQYF TGCAGTGCTAGAGATCTCCTTGGGCAGGGCTACGAGCAGTACTTC
TRBJ2-2 few . TRBV12-3/TRBV12-4 CASSFWSTGELFF TGTGCCAGCAGTTTTTGGAGTACCGGGGAGCTGTTTTTT
TRBJ2-7 . TRBD2 TRBV5-1 CASKGAGGPYEQYF TGCGCCAGCAAAGGGGCGGGAGGGCCCTACGAGCAGTACTTC
TRBJ2-2 few . TRBV14 CASSPWTVSNTGELFF TGTGCCAGCAGCCCGTGGACAGTCTCGAACACCGGGGAGCTGTTTTTT